The rows below give T cell receptor beta chains drawn from one sample of a study of T cell responses to AZD1222 COVID-19 vaccine. TCRdb keeps only in-frame clones here, not all; method: immunoSEQ multiplex PCR. The sample consists of 130,000 to 150,000 clones, around 93% of them appearing once. This sample comprised peripheral blood, obtained 28 days after the second AZD1222 dose. The receptors shown here come from an adult who received the AZD1222 COVID-19 vaccine. The CDR3 runs from the conserved cysteine through the conserved F or W. Fields, in order: J gene, D gene, clone size, V gene, CDR3 protein, CDR3 DNA. The D gene is left open where the match is weak. Clone size is shown for a subset of rows, as once, few, many or a class of expanded clone.

TRBJ1-6 TRBD1 - TRBV30 CAWTQAGTGVSPLHF TGTGCCTGGACCCAGGCCGGGACAGGGGTTTCACCCCTCCACTTT
TRBJ2-5 - once TRBV5-8 CASSLIHRVGKETQYF TGTGCCAGCAGCTTAATCCACAGGGTCGGAAAAGAGACCCAGTACTTC
TRBJ2-1 - - TRBV7-9 CASSTGTAYNEQFF TGTGCCAGCAGCACCGGGACTGCATACAATGAGCAGTTCTTC
TRBJ2-3 - - TRBV7-3 CASSSRWGTSTDTQYF TGTGCCAGCAGCTCCCGATGGGGTACTAGCACAGATACGCAGTATTTT
TRBJ2-5 TRBD2 - TRBV7-9 CASSLSPGGLAGQETQYF TGTGCCAGCAGCTTATCGCCTGGTGGGCTAGCGGGGCAAGAGACCCAGTACTTC
TRBJ2-5 TRBD2 - TRBV10-3 CAISEVAGVVETQYF TGTGCCATCAGTGAGGTAGCGGGGGTGGTAGAGACCCAGTACTTC
TRBJ1-6 - - TRBV19 CASNPGMDSPLHF TGTGCCAGTAATCCGGGGATGGATTCACCCCTCCACTTT
TRBJ2-7 TRBD1 few TRBV6-6 CASSYQGQGGVYEQYF TGTGCCAGCAGTTACCAAGGACAGGGAGGAGTCTACGAGCAGTACTTC
TRBJ1-2 - - TRBV7-9 CASSLALGSGYGYTF TGTGCCAGCAGCCTCGCCCTGGGGAGCGGCTATGGCTACACCTTC
TRBJ2-3 - - TRBV20-1 CSASLQGLDTQYF TGCAGTGCTAGTCTCCAGGGGTTGGATACGCAGTATTTT
TRBJ1-1 - - TRBV3-1/TRBV3-2 CASSPDLGVVTEAFF TGTGCCAGCAGCCCCGATTTGGGGGTGGTAACTGAAGCTTTCTTT
TRBJ1-3 - few TRBV19 CASSGRGLSGNTIYF TGTGCCAGTAGTGGTCGGGGGCTCTCTGGAAACACCATATATTTT
TRBJ2-7 - - TRBV24-1 CATSDRWNSYEQYF TGTGCCACCAGTGATCGGTGGAACTCCTACGAGCAGTACTTC
TRBJ1-4 - - TRBV5-1 CASSHTGRTNEKLFF TGCGCCAGCAGCCACACAGGGCGCACTAATGAAAAACTGTTTTTT
TRBJ2-3 - - TRBV3-1/TRBV3-2 CASSLRSGPDTQYF TGTGCCAGCAGCCTCCGTTCGGGACCAGATACGCAGTATTTT
TRBJ2-3 - - TRBV6-2/TRBV6-3 CASSQGLGADTQYF TGTGCCAGCAGTCAAGGGTTGGGTGCGGATACGCAGTATTTT
TRBJ1-1 TRBD1 - TRBV27 CASSTGDLVMNTEAFF TGTGCCAGCAGCACAGGGGACCTGGTAATGAACACTGAAGCTTTCTTT
TRBJ2-2 - - TRBV24-1 CATSDPPGAVDTGELFF TGTGCCACCAGTGACCCGCCCGGGGCCGTAGACACCGGGGAGCTGTTTTTT
TRBJ1-6 TRBD1 few TRBV5-1 CASSSTGGNRWSSYNSPLHF TGCGCCAGCAGCTCCACAGGGGGAAATCGGTGGAGCTCCTATAATTCACCCCTCCACTTT
TRBJ1-1 - - TRBV6-2/TRBV6-3 CASSYSTNTEAFF TGTGCCAGCAGTTACTCGACCAACACTGAAGCTTTCTTT
TRBJ2-7 TRBD1 once TRBV7-2 CASSSRGTGVYEQYF TGTGCCAGCAGCTCGAGGGGGACAGGAGTCTACGAGCAGTACTTC
TRBJ1-5 - - TRBV11-2 CASSIVGNQPQHF TGTGCCAGCAGCATTGTTGGAAATCAGCCCCAGCATTTT
TRBJ2-1 TRBD1 - TRBV24-1 CATSEPDRGYNEQFF TGTGCCACCAGTGAGCCGGACAGGGGTTACAATGAGCAGTTCTTC
TRBJ2-2 - - TRBV19 CASSWHRDGNTGELFF TGTGCCAGTAGTTGGCACAGGGACGGGAACACCGGGGAGCTGTTTTTT
TRBJ1-6 - - TRBV13 CASSGSGTGKSPLHF TGTGCCAGCAGCGGCTCCGGGACGGGGAAATCACCCCTCCACTTT
TRBJ2-5 - - TRBV3-1/TRBV3-2 CASSQVAPFSTQYF TGTGCCAGCAGCCAAGTCGCACCCTTTTCAACCCAGTACTTC
TRBJ2-7 - - TRBV3-1/TRBV3-2 CASSPTLGDEQYF TGTGCCAGCAGCCCTACTCTCGGGGACGAGCAGTACTTC
TRBJ1-2 TRBD1 few TRBV9 CASSLPDPGQVNYGYTF TGTGCCAGCAGCCTTCCCGACCCGGGACAGGTTAACTATGGCTACACCTTC
TRBJ1-6 - - TRBV7-9 CASSLPLKASRGGHSPLHF TGTGCCAGCAGCTTACCCCTTAAAGCCTCCAGGGGTGGGCATTCACCCCTCCACTTT
TRBJ1-1 TRBD1 - TRBV2 CASSRQGGENTEAFF TGTGCCAGCAGCCGACAGGGGGGGGAGAACACTGAAGCTTTCTTT
TRBJ1-2 - - TRBV29-1 CSVVPSREGYGYTF TGCAGCGTTGTGCCGAGCAGGGAGGGCTATGGCTACACCTTC
TRBJ1-2 - - TRBV19 CASSTQGNYGYTF TGTGCCAGTAGTACACAGGGCAACTATGGCTACACCTTC
TRBJ1-5 TRBD1 - TRBV6-1 CASSEAPGTGGHF TGTGCCAGCAGTGAAGCCCCTGGGACAGGTGGGCATTTT
TRBJ1-3 TRBD1 - TRBV7-2 CASRHPDREVNTIYF TGTGCCAGCAGACACCCGGACAGGGAAGTAAACACCATATATTTT
TRBJ1-6 - - TRBV6-6 CASSSMSNGNNSPLHF TGTGCCAGCAGTTCTATGAGTAACGGAAATAATTCACCCCTCCACTTT
TRBJ2-2 TRBD2 - TRBV7-3 CASSLRRTSEYHGELFF TGTGCCAGCAGCTTAAGACGGACTAGCGAGTATCATGGGGAGCTGTTTTTT